What follows describes a single T cell receptor (beta chain). Its antigen is unidentified. TCRdb's table, derived via immunoSEQ multiplex PCR, lists solely in-frame clones and lacks some. The sample lists approximately 6,600 clones, 69% occurring once. This sample is drawn from a study of CD4+ T cells in melanoma. The V and J ends lost 0 bases and 1 base, in that order; junction bases with no gene match: 3. Germline V gene sequence: CDR1 MNHNS, CDR2 SASEGT. The CDR3 covers 16 residues. Study-wide findings and caveats: CD8+ T cell, macrophage and B cell function reportedly correlated with neoantigen-specific CD4+ T cells. Neoantigen-specific CD4+ T cells in melanoma reportedly had diverse differentiation states.

The rearrangement links TRBV6-1 to TRBJ1-3; 7 bases align to TRBD1. This TCR came from a human donor with melanoma. The sequenced sample was cells from a culture (not recorded whether cultured in vitro). As DNA, the CDR3 is TGTGCCAGCAGTGAAGCGACAGGGTCATCTGGAAACACCATATATTTT. Encoded protein: CASSEATGSSGNTIYF.